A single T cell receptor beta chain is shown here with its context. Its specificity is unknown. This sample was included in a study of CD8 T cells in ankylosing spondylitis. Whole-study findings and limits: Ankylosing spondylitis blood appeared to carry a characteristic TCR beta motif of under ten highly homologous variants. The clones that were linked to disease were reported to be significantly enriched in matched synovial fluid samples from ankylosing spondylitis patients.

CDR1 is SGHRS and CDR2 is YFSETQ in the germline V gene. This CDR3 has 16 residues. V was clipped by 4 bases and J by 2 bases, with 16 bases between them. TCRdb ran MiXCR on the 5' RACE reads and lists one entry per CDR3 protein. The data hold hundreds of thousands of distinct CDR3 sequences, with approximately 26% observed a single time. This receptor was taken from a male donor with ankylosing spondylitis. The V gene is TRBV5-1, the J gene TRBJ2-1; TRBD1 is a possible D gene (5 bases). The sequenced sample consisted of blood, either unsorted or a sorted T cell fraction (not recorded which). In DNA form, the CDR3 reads TGCGCCAGCAGCCTGGCCCCGACAGCCCCCTACAATGAGCAGTTCTTC. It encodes CASSLAPTAPYNEQFF.